The 2 T cell receptor beta chains presented below share a single source sample, sequenced in a study of T cells in Graves' hyperthyroidism and ophthalmopathy. Amplification of TCR beta CDR3 regions used RNA as the template. Initially, a first-round RT-PCR of the TCR CDR3 employed the HTBI primer set. TCRdb processed the multiplex PCR reads anew with MiXCR; each CDR3 protein has one entry. The sample contains about 560,000 distinct CDR3 sequences, over 15% of which appear only once. Sequenced material: blood. These receptors all stem from a woman younger than 30 with Graves' hyperthyroidism.

The rearrangement uses TRBV19 and TRBJ2-5; D is perhaps TRBD2 (7 bases). The CDR3 length is 15 residues. V was clipped by 5 bases and J by 5 bases, with 18 bases between them. Germline CDR1 reads LNHDA; CDR2 reads SQIVND (reference sequence). This chain's CDR3 is CASSFVFRGGETQYF. The CDR3 coding sequence is TGTGCCAGTAGTTTCGTCTTCCGCGGGGGCGAGACCCAGTACTTC.

This chain joins TRBV5-1 and TRBJ1-4; D remains ambiguous. V was trimmed by 4 bases and J by 4 bases, leaving 26 bases between them. The CDR3 totals 19 residues. Germline assignment: CDR1 SGHRS and CDR2 YFSETQ. The CDR3 DNA follows: TGCGCCAGCAGCATCACTCTTGTGGGCTCTAGTCCCGATAATGAAAAACTGTTTTTT. Translated, it gives CASSITLVGSSPDNEKLFF.